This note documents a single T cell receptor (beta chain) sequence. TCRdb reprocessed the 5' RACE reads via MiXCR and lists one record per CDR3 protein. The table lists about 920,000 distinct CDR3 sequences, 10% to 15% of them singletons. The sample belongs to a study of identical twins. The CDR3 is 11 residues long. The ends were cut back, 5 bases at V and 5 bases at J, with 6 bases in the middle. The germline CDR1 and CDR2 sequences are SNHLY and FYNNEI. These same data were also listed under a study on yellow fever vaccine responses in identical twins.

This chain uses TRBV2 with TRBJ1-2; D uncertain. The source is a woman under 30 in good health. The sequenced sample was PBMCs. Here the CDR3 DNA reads TGTGCCAGCAGTAATAAATATGGCTACACCTTC. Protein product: CASSNKYGYTF.